Shown below are 10 T cell receptor beta chains from a single sample sequenced in a study of shared T cell receptors in the human thymus. Assay used: immunoSEQ multiplex PCR; TCRdb lists only in-frame clones, some missing. The sample shows about 660,000 clones, approximately 87% of them seen only once. The sample also formed part of further work on human thymus T cells.

Input material: thymocytes. The receptors come from a boy younger than two with a congenital heart defect.

The chain recombines TRBV25-1 with TRBJ2-3; D is perhaps TRBD2 (5 bases). The CDR3 totals 16 residues. The ends were cut back, 0 bases at V and 1 base at J, with 11 bases in the middle. Germline CDR1 reads MGHDK; CDR2 reads SYGVNS. CDR3 sequence (DNA): TGTGCCAGCAGTGAATATAGCGCTAAATGCACAGATACGCAGTATTTT. It codes for CASSEYSAKCTDTQYF.

The CDR3 DNA is TGTGCCAGCAGCTTAAATTCTCCGACAGTAGAAAGCGAAAAACTGTTTTTT. Residues: CASSLNSPTVESEKLFF. The chain is built from TRBV13 and TRBJ1-4; tentatively, D is TRBD1 (5 bases). The CDR3 has 17 residues. Per germline, CDR1 PRHDT and CDR2 FYEKMQ (reference sequence). Trimming pared 2 bases from V and 8 bases from J, leaving 21 bases between. The full variable domain, with the rest looked up from reference TRBV13 and TRBJ1-4, is AAGVIQSPRHLIKEKRETATLKCYPIPRHDTVYWYQQGPGQDPQFLISFYEKMQSDKGSIPDRFSAQQFSDYHSELNMSSLELGDSALYFCASSLNSPTVESEKLFFGSGTQLSVL.

V gene TRBV19 combines with J gene TRBJ2-6, with D maybe TRBD2 (6 bases). This CDR3 has 17 amino acids. Germline V gives CDR1 LNHDA, CDR2 SQIVND (reference sequence). The V and J ends lost 6 bases and 0 bases respectively, with 15 bases between them. The CDR3 is CASRGGPSYSGANVLTF. For the CDR3, the DNA is TGTGCCAGTAGGGGGGGTCCCTCCTACTCTGGGGCCAACGTCCTGACTTTC.

This rearrangement joins TRBV11-2 to TRBJ2-7, with a possible D match to TRBD1 (5 bases). The CDR3 covers 15 residues. Trimming took off 3 bases at V and 1 base at J, with 13 bases between the two ends. Looked up from germline, CDR1 is SGHAT and CDR2 is FQNNGV. CDR3 amino acids: CASSFAGSPSYEQYF. In nucleotides, the CDR3 is TGTGCCAGCAGCTTCGCAGGGTCCCCTTCCTACGAGCAGTACTTC.

The chain is built from TRBV25-1 and TRBJ2-3; 7 bases line up with TRBD1. This CDR3 has 15 amino acids. Losses at the gene ends were 4 bases for V and 2 bases for J; bases not matched to a gene: 6. Germline CDR1 reads MGHDK; CDR2 reads SYGVNS. The CDR3 sequence is CASSGGQSYTDTQYF. Written as DNA, the CDR3 is TGTGCCAGCAGTGGGGGACAGTCTTACACAGATACGCAGTATTTT.

The V call is TRBV5-1, the J call TRBJ2-2, with D perhaps matching TRBD1 (6 bases). This CDR3 region has 16 residues. The V end lost 4 bases, the J end lost 5 bases, and 18 bases lay between the germline ends. Germline V gene data show CDR1 as SGHRS and CDR2 as YFSETQ. This CDR3 is CASSRSPGTLTGELFF. The CDR3 coding sequence is TGCGCCAGCAGCAGAAGCCCCGGGACACTTACCGGGGAGCTGTTTTTT.

The chain has TRBV25-1 and TRBJ1-4, with 8 bases identical to TRBD1. Unmatched junction bases numbered 5, after V lost 6 bases and J lost 2 bases. This CDR3 has 15 residues. CDR1 is MGHDK, CDR2 SYGVNS, per germline. Written as DNA, the CDR3 is TGTGCCAGCAGGGACAGGGACCCCACTAATGAAAAACTGTTTTTT. Residues: CASRDRDPTNEKLFF.

The chain links TRBV7-9 to TRBJ2-2; D is perhaps TRBD2 (6 bases). This CDR3 spans 14 amino acids. Germline CDR1 SEHNR, CDR2 FQNEAQ (reference sequence). The V end lost 2 bases, the J end lost 3 bases, and 7 bases lay between the germline ends. CDR3 in DNA: TGTGCCAGCAGCTTACGGAGGGACACCGGGGAGCTGTTTTTT. Encoded protein: CASSLRRDTGELFF.

This sequence joins TRBV5-6 and TRBJ2-7, with TRBD2 identical over 12 bases. V lost 0 bases to trimming and J lost 5 bases; unmatched junction nucleotides: 3. The CDR3 has 15 amino acids. Germline-derived CDR1 and CDR2 are SGHDT and YYEEEE. The CDR3 loop is CASSLDGLAGNEQYF. Here the CDR3 DNA reads TGTGCCAGCAGCTTGGATGGACTAGCGGGAAACGAGCAGTACTTC.

Regarding this clone: This CDR3 is also generated by other DNA sequences in the sample. The DNA for the CDR3 is TGTGCCAGCAGCCCAGAGCCCGGACAGGGGAGCTCCTATAATTCACCCCTCCACTTT. Translation gives CASSPEPGQGSSYNSPLHF. This sequence joins TRBV4-2 and TRBJ1-6; 9 positions match TRBD1. J lost 0 bases, V lost 4 bases, and 10 bases had no gene match. Germline CDR1 reads LGHNA; CDR2 reads YNFKEQ. The CDR3 spans 19 residues.